This T cell receptor beta chain was identified in a study of technical replicates of blood from several donors. The V end lost 0 bases, the J end lost 5 bases, and 16 bases lay between the germline ends. CDR3 length equals 16 residues. Germline-derived CDR1 and CDR2 are PRHDT and FYEKMQ (reference sequence). Profiling relied on immunoSEQ multiplex PCR, and the TCRdb table lists in-frame clones only, not all of them. The sample includes nearly 95,000 clones, 90% to 96% of them seen just once. The material sequenced was T cells isolated from PBMCs. The clonotype originates from a human donor in good health. V and J are TRBV13 and TRBJ2-5; D might be TRBD2 (7 bases). The CDR3 nucleotides read TGTGCCAGCAGCTTAGGCAGGGGAGGGAATCCCGAGACCCAGTACTTC. Translating it yields CASSLGRGGNPETQYF.